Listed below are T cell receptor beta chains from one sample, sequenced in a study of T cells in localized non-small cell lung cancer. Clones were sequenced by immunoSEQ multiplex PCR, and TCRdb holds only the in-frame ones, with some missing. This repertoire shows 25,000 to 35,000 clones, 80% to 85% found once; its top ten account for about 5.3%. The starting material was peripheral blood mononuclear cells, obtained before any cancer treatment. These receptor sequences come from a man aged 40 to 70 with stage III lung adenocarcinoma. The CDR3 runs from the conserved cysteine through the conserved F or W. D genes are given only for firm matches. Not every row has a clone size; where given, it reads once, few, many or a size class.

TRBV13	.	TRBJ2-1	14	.	TGTGCCAGCAGCTTATCAGGCCCCTACAATGAGCAGTTCTTC	CASSLSGPYNEQFF
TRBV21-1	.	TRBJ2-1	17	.	TGTGCCAGCAGCAATACCGGGGCTAGCGTGAAGTGGAATGAGCAGTTCTTC	CASSNTGASVKWNEQFF
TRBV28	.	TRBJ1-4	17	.	TGTGCCAGCAGCCCCGTCCAGGGGAGATCCCTCGATCAAAAACTGTTTTTT	CASSPVQGRSLDQKLFF
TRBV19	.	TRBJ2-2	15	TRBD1	TGTGCCAGTAGGGTTGACAGGGGAGACACCGGGGAGCTGTTTTTT	CASRVDRGDTGELFF
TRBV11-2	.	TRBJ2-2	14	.	TGTGCCAGCAGCTTAGCATGGAACACCGGGGAGCTGTTTTTT	CASSLAWNTGELFF
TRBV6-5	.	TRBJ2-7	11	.	TGTGCCACCGGGACGCGGCACGAGCAGTACTTC	CATGTRHEQYF
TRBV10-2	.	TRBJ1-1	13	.	TGCGCCAGCAGTGAGCTTGGGCCCACTGAAGCTTTCTTT	CASSELGPTEAFF
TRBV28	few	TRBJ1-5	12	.	TGTGCCAGCAGTTTCTTGGCGCAGCCCCAGCATTTT	CASSFLAQPQHF
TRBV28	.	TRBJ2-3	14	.	TGTGCCAGCAGTTTGCAGGGATACACAGATACGCAGTATTTT	CASSLQGYTDTQYF
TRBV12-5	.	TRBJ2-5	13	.	TGTGCTAGTGGTTTAACAAATCAAGAGACCCAGTACTTC	CASGLTNQETQYF
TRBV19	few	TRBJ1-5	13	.	TGTGCCAGTAACACGGGCGTGCATCAGCCCCAGCATTTT	CASNTGVHQPQHF
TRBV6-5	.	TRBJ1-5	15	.	TGTGCCAGCAGTTCCCGGGACCCCCGCGGTCAGCCCCAGCATTTT	CASSSRDPRGQPQHF
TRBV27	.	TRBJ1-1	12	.	TGTGCCAGCACTCCCCGGTCCACTGAAGCTTTCTTT	CASTPRSTEAFF
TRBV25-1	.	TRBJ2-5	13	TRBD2	TGTGCCAGCAGTGTAGCGGGGAAAGAGACCCAGTACTTC	CASSVAGKETQYF
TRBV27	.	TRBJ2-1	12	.	TGTGCCAGCAGTAGGGATAGGTCCCCTCGCTTCTTC	CASSRDRSPRFF
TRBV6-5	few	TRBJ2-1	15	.	TGTGCCAGCAGTTCCGACTCGAGCTCCTACAATGAGCAGTTCTTC	CASSSDSSSYNEQFF
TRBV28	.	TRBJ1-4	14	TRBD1	TGTGCCAGCAGTACCGGGACAGGAGGGGAAAAACTGTTTTTT	CASSTGTGGEKLFF
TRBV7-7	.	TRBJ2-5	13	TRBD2	TGTGCTAGCAGCTTAGCGGGCTCTGAGACCCAGTACTTC	CASSLAGSETQYF
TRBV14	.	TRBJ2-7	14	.	TGTGCCAGCAGCCCACCCGGGGCCTCTTACGAGCAGTACTTC	CASSPPGASYEQYF
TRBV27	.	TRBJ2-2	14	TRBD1	TGTGCCAGCAGCGGGACAGGGTTAACCGGGGAGCTGTTTTTT	CASSGTGLTGELFF
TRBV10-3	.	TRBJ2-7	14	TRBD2	TGTGCCATCAGAACGACTAGCTCAGGCTACGAGCAGTACTTC	CAIRTTSSGYEQYF
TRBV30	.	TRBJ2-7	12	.	TGTGCCTGGAGTTCGACTAGCTACGAGCAGTACTTC	CAWSSTSYEQYF
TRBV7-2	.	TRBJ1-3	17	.	TGTGCCAGCAGCTTAGTGGGGGGGAGAGGCTCTGGAAACACCATATATTTT	CASSLVGGRGSGNTIYF
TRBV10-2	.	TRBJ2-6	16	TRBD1	TGCGCCAGCAGACCCGGGACAGGGGATGGGGCCAACGTCCTGACTTTC	CASRPGTGDGANVLTF
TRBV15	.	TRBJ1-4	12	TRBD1	TGTGCCACCAGCAGCACAGGGGTGAAACTGTTTTTT	CATSSTGVKLFF
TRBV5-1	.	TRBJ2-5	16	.	TGCGCCAGCAGCTTTGGGAGTAGCACCACCGCGGAGACCCAGTACTTC	CASSFGSSTTAETQYF
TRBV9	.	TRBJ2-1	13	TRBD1	TGTGCCAGCAGCGTAGCCCAGGGACAGAAGCAGTTCTTC	CASSVAQGQKQFF
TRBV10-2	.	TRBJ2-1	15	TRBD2	TGCGCCAGCAGTGAGTCGACTGCGGGGGTGAATGAGCAGTTCTTC	CASSESTAGVNEQFF
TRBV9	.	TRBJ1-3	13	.	TGTGCCAGCAGCGGAATACTAGGAAACACCATATATTTT	CASSGILGNTIYF
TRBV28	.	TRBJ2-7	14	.	TGTGCCAGCACCCTCCAACGGGCACCCTACGAGCAGTACTTC	CASTLQRAPYEQYF
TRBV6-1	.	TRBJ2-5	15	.	TGTGCCAGCAGGCGTCTAGGCGGGGCCCAAGAGACCCAGTACTTC	CASRRLGGAQETQYF
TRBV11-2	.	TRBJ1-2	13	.	TGTGCCAGCAGCTTGGAGGGGAGCTATGGCTACACCTTC	CASSLEGSYGYTF
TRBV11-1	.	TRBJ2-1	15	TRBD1	TGTGCCAGCAGCTCCTCTGGACAGGTTTTCGATGAGCAGTTCTTC	CASSSSGQVFDEQFF
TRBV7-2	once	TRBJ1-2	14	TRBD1	TGTGCCAGCAGCTCTGGACAGGGTTTCTCTGGCTACACCTTC	CASSSGQGFSGYTF
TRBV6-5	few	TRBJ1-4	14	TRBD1	TGTGCCAGCAGCTTTAGGACAGGTGGTGAAAAACTGTTTTTT	CASSFRTGGEKLFF